This T cell receptor (beta chain) was found in a study of OX40 agonist ivuxolimab in advanced cancers. Whole-study context: Of the participants, 40% had some prior anti-PD-1, anti-PD-L1 or anti-CTLA-4 therapy, which was allowed. Three dose-escalation patients had partial responses: one with hepatocellular carcinoma and two with cutaneous melanoma.

Autoimmune disease history or systemic immunosuppression led to patients being barred. Generated by immunoSEQ multiplex PCR, the TCRdb table keeps only in-frame clones and is missing some. Among about 66,000 clones listed, around 87% were seen once. The material sequenced was CD4+ or CD8+ T cells sorted from blood, taken in a trial of the OX40 agonist ivuxolimab. The sequence came from an adult with an advanced solid tumor such as melanoma, head and neck, liver or kidney cancer.

In nucleotides, the CDR3 is TGCGCCAGCAGCCAGGCCGGGACTGTTGGAAACACCATATATTTT. It encodes CASSQAGTVGNTIYF. The gene calls are TRBV4-1 and TRBJ1-3, with a tentative D call TRBD1 (5 bases). Germline CDR1 is MGHRA and CDR2 is YSYEKL. This CDR3 spans 15 amino acids. V was shortened by 3 bases and J by 3 bases, with 12 bases between the two germline ends.